Reported below is one TCR beta chain. This sample was included in a study of beta chain features in type 1 diabetes. CDR1 is SGHTA and CDR2 is FQGNSA in the germline V gene. The CDR3 loop spans 14 amino acids. Trimming left V 2 bases short and J 8 bases short, with 15 bases between. The study reverse transcribed the entire isolated RNA, so it sequenced expressed TCRB transcripts. Only in-frame clones appear in the TCRdb table, and some are missing; sequencing was by immunoSEQ multiplex PCR. The sample holds hundreds of thousands of clones; over 25% are singletons and the top ten take around 0.065%. Sequencing input: naive CD4+ T cells from blood. The clonotype comes from a young man in good health. V and J are TRBV7-2 and TRBJ1-2, with a possible D match to TRBD1 (6 bases). In DNA, the CDR3 is TGTGCCAGCAGCTTAACGTCCACAGGGTTGGGCTACACCTTC. This sequence encodes CASSLTSTGLGYTF.